The following is a TCR beta chain sequence with its context. The antigen is undetermined. With a J-beta primer mix and a sample-barcoded 5' primer, a second PCR ran about 6 to 11 cycles. Each cDNA molecule was tagged by a template-switch adaptor that had 12 random nucleotides. One entry per CDR3 protein results from TCRdb running MiXCR on the 5' RACE reads. The sample records hundreds of thousands of distinct CDR3 sequences, around half being singletons. Germline V gives CDR1 SGHRS, CDR2 YFSETQ. V lost 7 bases to trimming and J lost 8 bases, with 18 bases between them. CDR3 length equals 13 residues. This entry is derived from a study of blood T cells in healthy people across ages. Study-wide results and caveats: Roughly linearly, TCR beta diversity per million T cells fell as age increased.

The chain links TRBV5-1 to TRBJ1-2; D ambiguous. The clonotype was recovered from a man of 80 years or more in good health. Sequenced material: blood. This CDR3 reads CASGTDGVGGYTF. In DNA, the CDR3 is TGCGCCAGCGGAACCGACGGGGTAGGAGGCTACACCTTC.